This T cell receptor (beta chain) was identified in a study of T cells in localized non-small cell lung cancer. Sequencing was performed with immunoSEQ multiplex PCR; in TCRdb, only in-frame clones are kept and a portion is missing. The sample has 15,000 to 20,000 clones; 90% are singletons. The TCR sequence derives from a woman between 40 and 69 years old with stage III lung adenocarcinoma. Source: peripheral blood mononuclear cells, taken before any cancer treatment.

The CDR3 region has the DNA TGTGCCAGCACCCCGACAGGGACGAACACCGGGGAGCTGTTTTTT. It translates to CASTPTGTNTGELFF. This rearrangement joins TRBV7-2 to TRBJ2-2; 7 bases align to TRBD1. V shed 7 bases and J 0 bases; nucleotides not matched to a gene: 5. CDR1 SGHTA and CDR2 FQGNSA come from the germline V gene. The CDR3 is 15 amino acids.